The clone carrying this TCR beta chain showed up just a few times. No antigen is known for it. Sorting of CD4+ naive, central memory, regulatory and stem cell-like memory cells was performed via CD45RO/CCR7/CD25/CD127/CD95/CD27. Each of the sorted populations had a purity greater than 98%. Expressed TCRB transcripts were sequenced, since all the RNA that had been isolated was reverse transcribed. TCRdb's table, derived via immunoSEQ multiplex PCR, lists solely in-frame clones and lacks some. The sample contains about 270,000 clones, around 15% of which appear only once. Per the germline V gene, CDR1 is SGHNT and CDR2 is YYREEE (reference sequence). The V and J ends lost 5 bases and 7 bases respectively, with 19 bases between them. The CDR3 is made up of 15 amino acids. The data were taken from a study of beta chain features in type 1 diabetes. Overall study results and limits: Unsettled here was the matter of whether HLA type influences TCRB rearrangement. For Type 1 diabetes patients, all four CD4+ subsets carried TCRB CDR3s that were moderately but significantly shorter. PCR might pick shorter templates more often, in the same way for patients and controls.

The clonotype comes from a man between 25 and 39 years old with type 1 diabetes. Sequenced: naive CD4+ T cells from blood. This chain connects TRBV5-4 to TRBJ2-1; D perhaps matches TRBD2 (5 bases). CDR3: CASSSKGDPLNEQFF. The CDR3 nucleotides are TGTGCCAGCAGTTCTAAGGGAGACCCGTTGAATGAGCAGTTCTTC.